Below, 3 T cell receptor beta chains from the same sample are listed, as sequenced in a study of blood T cells in healthy people across ages (dated by TCRdb to the mid-2010s). Libraries were built with 5' RACE. A second PCR of roughly 6 to 12 cycles was performed with a sample-barcoded 5' primer and a J-beta primer mix. TCRdb trimmed public reads at Q25 via fastp, called clones via MiXCR and kept in-frame beta chains. Rows with a matching CDR3 protein are joined into one entry that keeps the most common DNA and genes. For this sample there are approximately 2,000,000 distinct CDR3 sequences; approximately 39% appear just once. Roughly 23% of the sample rests with the top ten. The sequencing sample was made of blood. The source of these receptors is a human donor in good health.

V and J are TRBV20-1 and TRBJ2-2; D possibly corresponds to TRBD2 (5 bases). CDR1 and CDR2 from the germline V gene are DFQATT and SNEGSKA (reference sequence). The V gene lost 6 bases and the J gene lost 0 bases, with 11 bases spanning the gap. The CDR3 runs to 14 residues. The DNA for the CDR3 is TGCAGTGCAACGAGCGGAGCGAACACCGGGGAGCTGTTTTTT. Translating it yields CSATSGANTGELFF.

The chain joins TRBV5-1 to TRBJ2-1, with D maybe TRBD2 (7 bases). From germline, CDR1 is SGHRS and CDR2 YFSETQ. The CDR3 consists of 16 residues. Deletions cut 6 bases from V and 2 bases from J, with 18 bases between. As DNA, the CDR3 is TGCGCCAGCACTGTTCTAGCGGACAGCCCCTACAATGAGCAGTTCTTC. Translation gives CASTVLADSPYNEQFF.

The rearrangement joins TRBV9 to TRBJ2-5; perhaps TRBD2 as D (5 bases). The DNA end lines up better with TRBJ2-7; the J call may be wrong. CDR3 length: 14 amino acids. CDR1 is SGDLS, CDR2 YYNGEE, per germline. The CDR3 sequence: CASSTEVGNYEQYF. Here the CDR3 DNA reads TGTGCCAGCAGCACCGAAGTCGGGAACTACGAGCAGTACTTC.